This TCR beta chain was obtained from a study of early T cells in non-severe SARS-CoV-2 infection. Study overall: Bulk RNA from unsorted whole blood was sequenced; chains were unpaired.

Individual cDNA molecules each received unique molecular identifiers attached to them. Each CDR3 protein gets one entry after TCRdb re-called the 5' RACE reads with MiXCR. The sample gives 40,000 to 60,000 distinct CDR3 sequences, about 4% of which show up once; under 6.5% is in the top ten. This clonotype was seen at least ten times. Antigen: not known. Whole-study findings and limits: In VDJdb matching, anti-spike CD8 responses were favored while private and CD4 specificities went missing.

CDR3 length: 13 residues. V dropped 4 bases and J dropped 6 bases, with 12 bases sitting between them. CDR1 and CDR2 from the germline V gene are MGHRA and YSYEKL. This receptor was identified in an adult who was a healthcare worker with PCR-confirmed SARS-CoV-2 infection or an uninfected control (not recorded which). Sequencing was carried out using whole blood. The chain recombines TRBV4-1 with TRBJ1-2; D gene ambiguous. Written as DNA, the CDR3 is TGCGCCAGCAGCCGGGTTGGAGGCGATGGCTACACCTTC. Encoded protein: CASSRVGGDGYTF.